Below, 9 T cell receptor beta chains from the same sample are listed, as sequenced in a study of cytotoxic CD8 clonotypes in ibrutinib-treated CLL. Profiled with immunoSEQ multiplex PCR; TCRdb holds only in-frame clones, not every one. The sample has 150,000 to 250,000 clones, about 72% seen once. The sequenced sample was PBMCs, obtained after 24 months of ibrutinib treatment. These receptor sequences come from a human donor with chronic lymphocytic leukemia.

CDR3 in DNA: TGTGCCAGCAGACTGTACAGGGGTGGGTCCTACGAGCAGTACTTC. Protein product: CASRLYRGGSYEQYF. The genes are TRBV6-5 and TRBJ2-7; 7 bases are shared with TRBD1. CDR1 and CDR2 from the germline V gene are MNHEY and SVGAGI. The CDR3 consists of 15 residues. V gave up 6 bases and J gave up 1 base; unmatched junction bases: 9.

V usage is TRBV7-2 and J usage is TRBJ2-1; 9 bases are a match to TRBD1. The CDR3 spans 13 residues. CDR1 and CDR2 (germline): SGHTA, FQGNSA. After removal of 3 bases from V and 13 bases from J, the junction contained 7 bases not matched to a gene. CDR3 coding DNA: TGTGCCAGCAGCTTCCTGGACAGGGGCATCCAGTTCTTC. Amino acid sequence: CASSFLDRGIQFF.

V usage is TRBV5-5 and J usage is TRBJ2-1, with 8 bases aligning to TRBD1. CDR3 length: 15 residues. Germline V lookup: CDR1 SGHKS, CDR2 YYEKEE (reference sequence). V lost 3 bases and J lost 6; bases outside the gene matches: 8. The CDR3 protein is CASSSTSGTGNEQFF. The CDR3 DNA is TGTGCCAGCAGCTCTACCTCCGGGACAGGCAATGAGCAGTTCTTC.

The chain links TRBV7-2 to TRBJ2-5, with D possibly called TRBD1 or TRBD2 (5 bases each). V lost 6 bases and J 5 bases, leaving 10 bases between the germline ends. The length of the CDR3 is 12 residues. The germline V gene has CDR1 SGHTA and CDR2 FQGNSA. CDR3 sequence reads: CASRKGEETQYF. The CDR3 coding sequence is TGTGCCAGCAGGAAAGGGGAGGAGACCCAGTACTTC.

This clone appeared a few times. The chain's CDR3 is CASSQDRRQKNTEAFF. The CDR3 DNA reads as TGCGCCAGCAGCCAAGATCGGAGACAGAAGAACACTGAAGCTTTCTTT. The chain joins TRBV4-1 to TRBJ1-1; TRBD1 might be the D (5 bases). The CDR3 contains 16 residues. The V end lost 0 bases, the J end lost 1 base, and 12 bases lay between the germline ends. Germline V gene data show CDR1 as MGHRA and CDR2 as YSYEKL.

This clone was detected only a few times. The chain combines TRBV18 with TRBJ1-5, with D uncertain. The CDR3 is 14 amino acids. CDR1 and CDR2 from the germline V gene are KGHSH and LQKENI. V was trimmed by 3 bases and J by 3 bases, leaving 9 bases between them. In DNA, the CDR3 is TGTGCCAGCTCACCCGGCACCGTCAATCAGCCCCAGCATTTT. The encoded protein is CASSPGTVNQPQHF.

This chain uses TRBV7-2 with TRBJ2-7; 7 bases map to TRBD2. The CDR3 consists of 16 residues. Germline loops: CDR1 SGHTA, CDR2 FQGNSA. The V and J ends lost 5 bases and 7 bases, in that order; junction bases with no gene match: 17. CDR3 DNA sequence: TGTGCCAGCAGCAAAGGCTGGGCGGCGGGAGTCGGGGAGCAGTACTTC. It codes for CASSKGWAAGVGEQYF.

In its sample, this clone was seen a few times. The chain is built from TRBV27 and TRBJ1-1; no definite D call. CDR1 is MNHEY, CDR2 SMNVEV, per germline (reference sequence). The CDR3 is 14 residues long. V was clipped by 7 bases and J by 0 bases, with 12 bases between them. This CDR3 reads CASTPAHMNTEAFF. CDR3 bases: TGTGCCAGCACCCCCGCTCACATGAACACTGAAGCTTTCTTT.

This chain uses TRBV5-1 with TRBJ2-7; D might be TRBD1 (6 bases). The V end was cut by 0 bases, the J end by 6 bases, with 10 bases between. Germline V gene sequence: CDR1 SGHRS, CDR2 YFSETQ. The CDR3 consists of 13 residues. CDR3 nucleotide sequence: TGCGCCAGCAGCTTGGGACAGGTACCCGAGCAGTACTTC. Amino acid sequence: CASSLGQVPEQYF.